Below, 32 T cell receptor beta chains from the same sample are listed, as sequenced in a study of blood T cells in healthy people across ages. For the second PCR, which ran for about 6 to 11 cycles, a sample-barcoded 5' primer and a J-beta primer mix were used. TCRdb redid the calling of the 5' RACE reads with MiXCR, one entry per CDR3 protein. This table holds 800,000 to 950,000 distinct CDR3 sequences, about 29% found once. This sample was shared with a second study, whose subject was T cells of mothers and their children.

Material for sequencing was blood. These receptors all come from a woman in her thirties or forties in good health.

The CDR3 loop is CASSGTSAPETQYF. CDR3 in DNA: TGTGCCAGCAGTGGTACTAGTGCGCCGGAGACCCAGTACTTC. This chain uses TRBV6-6 with TRBJ2-5, with a possible D match to TRBD2 (5 bases). The V and J ends lost 5 bases and 5 bases respectively, with 15 bases between them. Germline V lookup: CDR1 MNHNY, CDR2 SVGAGI (reference sequence). This CDR3 contains 14 residues.

Concerning this clonotype itself: Compared with germline, one end of the junction differs, possibly owing to a read error. This chain uses TRBV10-2 with TRBJ2-3; 12 nucleotides line up with TRBD2. The CDR3 totals 21 residues. The germline gives CDR1 WSHSY, CDR2 SAAADI. The CDR3 region is CASNFSRTSGKTSFSTDAQYF. The CDR3 DNA sequence: TGCGCCAGCAACTTTTCCCGGACTAGCGGGAAAACCAGTTTTAGCACAGATGCGCAGTATTTT.

Notes on this clonotype: At one boundary the junction diverges from the germline segment, which might be a read error. The chain uses TRBV29-1 and TRBJ2-3; 8 bases map to TRBD1. The CDR3 runs 12 residues. Germline CDR1 is SQVTM and CDR2 is ANQGSEA. The CDR3 nucleotides are TGCAGCGGTGGACAGGGAACAGGTACGCAGTATTTT. Protein sequence: CSGGQGTGTQYF.

This clonotype appeared a few times. The rearrangement joins TRBV7-8 to TRBJ1-5; D not certain. V shed 8 bases and J shed 2 bases, with 16 bases lying between them. This CDR3 comprises 15 residues. The germline CDR1 and CDR2 sequences are SGHVS and FQNEAQ. The CDR3 DNA is TGTGCCAGCGTGATGAGTCGTGTCGGCAATCAGCCCCAGCATTTT. Its translation: CASVMSRVGNQPQHF.

In its sample, this clonotype was seen a few times. CDR3 residues: CSVEDLVGYTF. CDR3 bases: TGCAGCGTTGAAGACTTGGTTGGCTACACCTTC. The chain employs TRBV29-1 and TRBJ1-2; D unclear. Germline assignment: CDR1 SQVTM and CDR2 ANQGSEA. The CDR3 is 11 residues long. V was trimmed by 0 bases and J by 7 bases, leaving 6 bases between them.

J is TRBJ1-1 and V is TRBV7-9; no clear D gene. The CDR3 runs to 13 residues. Germline-derived CDR1 and CDR2 are SEHNR and FQNEAQ (reference sequence). V was trimmed by 3 bases and J by 6 bases, leaving 11 bases between them. CDR3 sequence: CASSFGSQAEAFF. In nucleotides, the CDR3 is TGTGCCAGCAGCTTTGGATCCCAGGCTGAAGCTTTCTTT.

V gene TRBV5-1 combines with J gene TRBJ2-1; D gene unclear. Trimming removed 0 bases at V and 6 bases at J, with 7 bases between. Germline V gives CDR1 SGHRS, CDR2 YFSETQ. The CDR3 has 13 residues. The CDR3 spells CASSLEVPNEQFF. The CDR3 DNA follows: TGCGCCAGCAGCTTGGAGGTCCCCAATGAGCAGTTCTTC.

This clonotype was detected many times. A much larger clone differs from this one at a single base, so this may be a read error. V usage is TRBV20-1 and J usage is TRBJ2-7; tentatively, D is TRBD1 (5 bases). V lost 3 bases, J lost 3 bases, and 9 bases lay in between. The CDR3 is made up of 12 amino acids. The germline gives CDR1 DFQATT, CDR2 SNEGSKA (reference sequence). CDR3 DNA sequence: TGCAGTGCTAGTCCCACAGGCTACGAGCAGTACTTC. Protein product: CSASPTGYEQYF.

On this clonotype itself: Just one base apart from a much larger clone, this may be a read error. The V gene is TRBV4-2, the J gene TRBJ2-5; no clear D gene. V shed 3 bases and J shed 5 bases, with 13 bases lying between them. This CDR3 region has 14 residues. Per the germline V gene, CDR1 is LGHNA and CDR2 is YNFKEQ. For the CDR3, the DNA is TGTGCCAGCAGCCACGATATGAATGAGGAGACCCAGTACTTC. Amino acid sequence: CASSHDMNEETQYF.

Here the CDR3 reads CASRRDRNNSPLHF. DNA of the CDR3: TGTGCCAGCAGACGGGACAGGAATAATTCACCCCTCCACTTT. The chain uses TRBV6-5 and TRBJ1-6; TRBD1 aligns across 8 bases. The CDR3 totals 14 residues. Trimming cost V 6 bases and J 5 bases; bases outside gene matches: 3. Germline V lookup: CDR1 MNHEY, CDR2 SVGAGI.

The sample holds a few counts of this clonotype. The chain joins TRBV7-2 to TRBJ1-1; D may be TRBD1 (5 bases). V was pared by 1 base and J by 4 bases, with 13 bases between. This CDR3 has 15 residues. Per germline, CDR1 SGHTA and CDR2 FQGNSA. This CDR3 is CASSLVAGSATEAFF. As DNA, the CDR3 is TGTGCCAGCAGCTTAGTCGCAGGGTCTGCCACTGAAGCTTTCTTT.

The chain recombines TRBV28 with TRBJ2-7, with 7 bases that match TRBD2. This CDR3 has 17 residues. Germline V CDR1 and CDR2: MDHEN, SYDVKM. With V trimmed by 2 bases and J by 0 bases, 10 bases remained unmatched. CDR3 sequence reads: CASSLPREEPSSYEQYF. CDR3 sequence (DNA): TGTGCCAGCAGTTTACCCCGGGAGGAGCCAAGCTCCTACGAGCAGTACTTC.

This clonotype was seen at least ten times. V is TRBV6-4 and J is TRBJ2-3, with D perhaps matching TRBD1 (6 bases). In germline, CDR1 is MRHNA, CDR2 SNTAGT. The CDR3 length is 13 residues. The V and J ends lost 2 bases and 6 bases respectively, with 9 bases between them. The CDR3 loop is CASSDPRGDTQYF. In nucleotides, the CDR3 is TGTGCCAGCAGTGACCCTAGGGGGGATACGCAGTATTTT.

As to this clonotype: A read error is possible here, since a much larger clone lies one base away. This chain uses TRBV6-2 or TRBV6-3 with TRBJ2-4, with a possible D match to TRBD1 (6 bases). Germline assignment: CDR1 MNHEY and CDR2 SVGEGT. The CDR3 contains 17 residues. CDR3 bases: TGTGCCAGCACCACTGGGGGACACCACCTAGCCAAAAGCATTCAGTACTTC. It translates to CASTTGGHHLAKSIQYF.

Only a few counts were recorded for this clonotype. The chain uses TRBV7-3 and TRBJ2-5; TRBD2 matches at 8 bases. There are 14 residues in the CDR3. Germline V gene sequence: CDR1 SGHTA, CDR2 FQGTGA. Trimming removed 5 bases from V and 0 bases from J; junction bases left unmatched: 2. In DNA form, the CDR3 reads TGTGCCAGCAGCCCGACTAGCGACCAAGAGACCCAGTACTTC. This codes for CASSPTSDQETQYF. The entire variable domain, with the rest obtained from reference TRBV7-3 and TRBJ2-5, is as follows: GAGVSQTPSNKVTEKGKYVELRCDPISGHTALYWYRQSLGQGPEFLIYFQGTGAADDSGLPNDRFFAVRPEGSVSTLKIQRTERGDSAVYLCASSPTSDQETQYFGPGTRLLVL.

V is TRBV4-2 and J is TRBJ1-5; D unresolved. Trimming stripped 1 base from V and 1 base from J, with 8 bases between. The CDR3 is 15 amino acids. From germline, CDR1 is LGHNA and CDR2 YNFKEQ. CDR3 sequence (DNA): TGTGCCAGCAGCCAAGTAGGGCAGAGCAATCAGCCCCAGCATTTT. It specifies CASSQVGQSNQPQHF.

V and J are TRBV20-1 and TRBJ2-7, with D tentatively TRBD2 (6 bases). The V end was cut by 3 bases, the J end by 5 bases, with 17 bases between. CDR1 is DFQATT, CDR2 SNEGSKA, per germline (reference sequence). The CDR3 totals 14 residues. In DNA form, the CDR3 reads TGCAGTGCTAGCCCGGAGGCCCGCGGGGACGAGCAGTACTTC. It encodes CSASPEARGDEQYF.

This rearrangement joins TRBV7-3 to TRBJ2-1, with TRBD1 as a possible D gene (6 bases). Trimming stripped 2 bases from V and 7 bases from J, with 12 bases between. Germline CDR1 is SGHTA and CDR2 is FQGTGA. The CDR3 sequence is 14 residues long. This CDR3 is CASSLVGAANEQFF. The CDR3, as DNA: TGTGCCAGCAGCTTAGTGGGGGCGGCGAATGAGCAGTTCTTC. Supplemented by reference TRBV7-3 and TRBJ2-1, the full variable domain reads GAGVSQTPSNKVTEKGKYVELRCDPISGHTALYWYRQSLGQGPEFLIYFQGTGAADDSGLPNDRFFAVRPEGSVSTLKIQRTERGDSAVYLCASSLVGAANEQFFGPGTRLTVL.

This clonotype was detected ten times or more. This sequence joins TRBV7-2 and TRBJ2-7; TRBD2 aligns across 7 bases. Germline trimming cut 1 base from V and 0 bases from J; bases unmatched to any gene: 6. The germline V gene has CDR1 SGHTA and CDR2 FQGNSA. This CDR3 has 16 amino acids. This chain's CDR3 is CASSLVGTTSSYEQYF. CDR3 coding DNA: TGTGCCAGCAGCTTAGTCGGGACTACAAGCTCCTACGAGCAGTACTTC.

In its sample, this clonotype was seen a few times. V usage is TRBV20-1 and J usage is TRBJ2-7, with TRBD1 matching over 9 bases. In germline, CDR1 is DFQATT, CDR2 SNEGSKA (reference sequence). The CDR3 runs 15 residues. V shed 0 bases and J 4 bases; nucleotides not matched to a gene: 7. CDR3 nucleotide sequence: TGCAGTGCTAGAGATAAAAGGACAGGGGTTTACGAGCAGTACTTC. Its translation: CSARDKRTGVYEQYF.

This chain connects TRBV5-1 to TRBJ1-3; D may be TRBD1 (5 bases). The V gene lost 2 bases and the J gene lost 2 bases, with 8 bases spanning the gap. CDR3 length: 14 residues. The germline V gene encodes CDR1 SGHRS and CDR2 YFSETQ. The CDR3 DNA is TGCGCCAGCAGCTTAGGGGACCCTGGAAACACCATATATTTT. As protein: CASSLGDPGNTIYF. Using reference TRBV5-1 and TRBJ1-3 for the parts outside the CDR3, the full variable domain is KAGVTQTPRYLIKTRGQQVTLSCSPISGHRSVSWYQQTPGQGLQFLFEYFSETQRNKGNFPGRFSGRQFSNSRSEMNVSTLELGDSALYLCASSLGDPGNTIYFGEGSWLTVV.

This clonotype was seen more than once but under ten times. Germline and junction disagree at one end, which may indicate a read error. V gene TRBV18 combines with J gene TRBJ2-1, with D perhaps being TRBD1 or TRBD2 (5 bases each). Germline V gives CDR1 KGHSH, CDR2 LQKENI. CDR3 length equals 16 residues. The CDR3 DNA is TGTGTCAGCTCACCGGTAGAGTTAGCAGGGACGAATGAGCAGTTCTTC. This translates into CVSSPVELAGTNEQFF.

This clonotype was observed a few times. The chain links TRBV20-1 to TRBJ1-6, with D perhaps TRBD1 (5 bases). This CDR3 contains 12 residues. Trimming shortened V by 8 bases and J by 10 bases, and 15 bases separated the two germline ends. CDR1 DFQATT and CDR2 SNEGSKA come from the germline V gene (reference sequence). The CDR3 sequence is CSTRDPGSPLHF. The CDR3 nucleotides read TGCAGTACCCGGGACCCAGGGTCACCCCTCCACTTT.

The rearrangement joins TRBV29-1 to TRBJ1-1; 8 bases fit TRBD1. Unmatched junction bases numbered 8, after V lost 6 bases and J lost 5 bases. The CDR3 has 13 amino acids. Germline V gives CDR1 SQVTM, CDR2 ANQGSEA. The CDR3 region is CSVGQGRGTEAFF. As DNA, the CDR3 is TGCAGCGTAGGACAGGGAAGAGGGACTGAAGCTTTCTTT.

The rearrangement links TRBV5-1 to TRBJ2-5; tentative D call: TRBD1 (6 bases). This CDR3 has 15 amino acids. Germline V lookup: CDR1 SGHRS, CDR2 YFSETQ. Between the trimmed V and J ends, which lost 0 bases and 5 bases, there was a span of 14 bases. CDR3: CASSLGDTVQETQYF. The CDR3 nucleotides read TGCGCCAGCAGCTTGGGGGACACCGTTCAGGAGACCCAGTACTTC.

This clonotype has more than one count but fewer than ten. V and J are TRBV28 and TRBJ2-5, with D hard to call. With 4 bases removed from V and 0 bases from J, the gap between germline ends came to 9 bases. The CDR3 has 14 residues. CDR1 and CDR2 from the germline V gene are MDHEN and SYDVKM. The DNA for the CDR3 is TGTGCCAGCAGTTCCGAGATCCACCAAGAGACCCAGTACTTC. Translating gives CASSSEIHQETQYF. Full variable domain (remainder filled in from reference TRBV28 and TRBJ2-5): DVKVTQSSRYLVKRTGEKVFLECVQDMDHENMFWYRQDPGLGLRLIYFSYDVKMKEKGDIPEGYSVSREKKERFSLILESASTNQTSMYLCASSSEIHQETQYFGPGTRLLVL.

The V call is TRBV7-2, the J call TRBJ2-3; tentatively, D is TRBD1 or TRBD2 (6 bases each). This CDR3 spans 17 amino acids. The V end was cut by 0 bases, the J end by 4 bases, with 17 bases between. Germline CDR1 is SGHTA and CDR2 is FQGNSA. The CDR3 spells CASSLARRGVRPDTQYF. The CDR3 nucleotides read TGTGCCAGCAGCTTAGCGCGTAGGGGGGTACGGCCAGATACGCAGTATTTT.

The CDR3 spells CASSLGLGGGVNEQFF. In nucleotides, the CDR3 is TGTGCCAGCAGCTTAGGCCTCGGCGGGGGGGTCAATGAGCAGTTCTTC. The V and J genes are TRBV7-9 and TRBJ2-1, with 9 bases that match TRBD2. The trim removed 1 base at V and 6 bases at J, leaving 7 bases unmatched. Per the germline V gene, CDR1 is SEHNR and CDR2 is FQNEAQ (reference sequence). The CDR3 is 16 amino acids.

This clonotype has just a few counts. The chain is built from TRBV12-3 or TRBV12-4 and TRBJ2-3; D is perhaps TRBD2 (6 bases). The V gene lost 3 bases and the J gene lost 2 bases, with 12 bases spanning the gap. CDR3 size: 15 residues. This CDR3 is CASSFGGTDTDTQYF. DNA of the CDR3: TGTGCCAGCAGTTTTGGCGGGACGGACACAGATACGCAGTATTTT.

This clonotype was seen repeatedly, ten times or more. The V call is TRBV12-3 or TRBV12-4, the J call TRBJ2-5, with D perhaps being TRBD1 or TRBD2 (6 bases each). Between the trimmed V and J ends, which lost 3 bases and 5 bases, there was a span of 13 bases. The CDR3 loop spans 14 amino acids. The CDR3 sequence: CASSFSGAGETQYF. CDR3 DNA sequence: TGTGCCAGCAGTTTTTCGGGGGCGGGGGAGACCCAGTACTTC.

This clonotype was seen many times. The V and J genes are TRBV11-2 and TRBJ2-7; TRBD2 agrees at 9 bases. The CDR3 totals 16 residues. V gave up 5 bases and J gave up 4 bases; unmatched junction bases: 12. Germline assignment: CDR1 SGHAT and CDR2 FQNNGV. CDR3: CASSIGTSGRIYEQYF. CDR3 nucleotide sequence: TGTGCCAGCAGCATAGGTACTAGCGGGCGAATATACGAGCAGTACTTC.

This rearrangement joins TRBV6-2 or TRBV6-3 to TRBJ1-5; tentative D call: TRBD1 (5 bases). Germline CDR1 and CDR2: MNHEY and SVGEGT. CDR3 length: 16 amino acids. Trimming took off 2 bases at V and 0 bases at J, with 11 bases between the two ends. The DNA for the CDR3 is TGTGCCAGCAGTTACCTGGACACCTATAGCAATCAGCCCCAGCATTTT. This gives the protein CASSYLDTYSNQPQHF.